The 9 T cell receptor beta chains presented below share a single source sample, sequenced in a study of blood T cell repertoires in COVID-19. The table came from immunoSEQ multiplex PCR; TCRdb's copy has only in-frame clones and leaves some out. The table lists 330,000 or so clones, 87% of them singletons, with roughly 8.9% in the top ten. Sequenced sample: peripheral blood. Source of these receptors: a man aged 25-40 years with COVID-19, enrolled during active disease.

V and J are TRBV25-1 and TRBJ1-5; 7 nucleotides agree with TRBD1. Germline V CDR1 and CDR2: MGHDK, SYGVNS. V trimming: 4 bases; J trimming: 0 bases; junction bases outside the gene matches: 3. This CDR3 is built from 15 residues. CDR3 DNA: TGTGCCAGCAGTGGACAGGGATATAGCAATCAGCCCCAGCATTTT. Translation: CASSGQGYSNQPQHF.

The chain employs TRBV20-1 and TRBJ2-7, with D perhaps TRBD2 (5 bases). Trimming cost V 3 bases and J 12 bases, with 27 bases left between them. CDR3 length: 15 residues. From germline, CDR1 is DFQATT and CDR2 SNEGSKA (reference sequence). The CDR3 nucleotides are TGCAGTGCTAGTGGCAGCCAGTCCGGAGGTTTCCGACTGTACTTC. Translating it yields CSASGSQSGGFRLYF.

The chain links TRBV5-1 to TRBJ2-1; 9 bases agree with TRBD1. Germline CDR1 SGHRS, CDR2 YFSETQ. This CDR3 comprises 16 residues. The V and J ends lost 0 bases and 7 bases, in that order; junction bases with no gene match: 8. CDR3 residues: CASSLDGDRVTNEQFF. The CDR3 DNA is TGCGCCAGCAGCTTGGATGGGGACAGGGTAACTAATGAGCAGTTCTTC.

The rearrangement uses TRBV5-4 and TRBJ2-7; 7 bases match TRBD1. The trim removed 3 bases at V and 5 bases at J, leaving 8 bases unmatched. This CDR3 comprises 14 residues. Germline CDR1 is SGHNT and CDR2 is YYREEE (reference sequence). The CDR3 DNA sequence: TGTGCCAGCAGCTCACTAACAGGGGCAAACGAGCAGTACTTC. Protein: CASSSLTGANEQYF. The full variable domain, with the rest looked up from reference TRBV5-4 and TRBJ2-7, is ETGVTQSPTHLIKTRGQQVTLRCSSQSGHNTVSWYQQALGQGPQFIFQYYREEENGRGNFPPRFSGLQFPNYSSELNVNALELDDSALYLCASSSLTGANEQYFGPGTRLTVT.

The chain links TRBV6-5 to TRBJ1-2, with D uncertain. Germline V gene sequence: CDR1 MNHEY, CDR2 SVGAGI. There are 14 residues in the CDR3. Trimming pared 2 bases from V and 8 bases from J, leaving 15 bases between. For the CDR3, the DNA is TGTGCCAGCAGTTACCGGTCTCAGGAAGAGGGCTACACCTTC. Protein sequence: CASSYRSQEEGYTF.

The CDR3 nucleotides are TGTGCCAGCACCATCGGGGAGGGAGGAGGAGGCAATCAGCCCCAGCATTTT. Amino acid sequence: CASTIGEGGGGNQPQHF. This rearrangement joins TRBV6-4 to TRBJ1-5; D call uncertain. The V end was cut by 7 bases, the J end by 2 bases, with 21 bases between. The CDR3 covers 17 residues. Per germline, CDR1 MRHNA and CDR2 SNTAGT.

This clone showed up just once. V gene TRBV24-1 combines with J gene TRBJ1-1; 9 bases are a match to TRBD1. V lost 8 bases, J lost 6 bases, and 9 bases stayed unmatched. CDR3 length: 14 amino acids. In germline, CDR1 is KGHDR, CDR2 SFDVKD. The CDR3 DNA follows: TGTGCCACCACACCCGGGACAGGGCACGCTGAAGCTTTCTTT. This translates into CATTPGTGHAEAFF.

V usage is TRBV11-1 and J usage is TRBJ2-7; 7 bases match TRBD2. V lost 3 bases and J lost 2; bases outside the gene matches: 7. This CDR3 has 15 residues. The V gene's germline CDR1 is SGHAT and CDR2 FQDESV (reference sequence). The chain's CDR3 is CASSFAGVVTYEQYF. CDR3 nucleotides: TGTGCCAGCAGCTTCGCGGGAGTGGTTACCTACGAGCAGTACTTC.

V is TRBV15 and J is TRBJ1-1; weak D call: TRBD1 (6 bases). Germline CDR1 LNHNV, CDR2 YYDKDF (reference sequence). The CDR3 extends over 20 amino acids. V was pared by 5 bases and J by 3 bases, with 31 bases between. CDR3 in DNA: TGTGCCACCAGCCCCGCCCCGGACAGAGTGAATCACCTTCGCGACACTGAAGCTTTCTTT. Translating gives CATSPAPDRVNHLRDTEAFF. The entire variable domain, with the rest obtained from reference TRBV15 and TRBJ1-1, is as follows: DAMVIQNPRYQVTQFGKPVTLSCSQTLNHNVMYWYQQKSSQAPKLLFHYYDKDFNNEADTPDNFQSRRPNTSFCFLDIRSPGLGDTAMYLCATSPAPDRVNHLRDTEAFFGQGTRLTVV.